This T cell receptor beta chain appears in the sequencing data of a study of Ad26.COV2.S vaccination and SARS-CoV-2 variants. Looking at the study overall: Once or twice, 56 days apart, Ad26.COV2.S was delivered intramuscularly.

Comments on this clone: The antigen remains unidentified.

Documented treatment: roughly 20 received Ad26.COV2.S at low or high dose, single or two shots; about five received placebo; per-sample allocation not given. Sampling took place 63 days after the first vaccine or placebo injection. This person who donated was an adult of 18-55 years in Boston. The vaccine antigen was prefusion-stabilized Wuhan SARS-CoV-2 spike. Notes on the study in general: Possibly, TCR breadth and depth analyses underestimated total T cell responses.

The repertoire was sequenced with immunoSEQ multiplex PCR; TCRdb's copy has only in-frame clones and lacks some. The repertoire holds about 350,000 clones, with about 88% as singletons. Germline lookup yields CDR1 SGHRS and CDR2 YFSETQ. V was cut by 6 bases and J by 5 bases, with 15 bases left in between. This CDR3 region has 15 residues. The sample here was peripheral blood, taken in a trial of Ad26.COV2.S vaccine versus placebo. The genes are TRBV5-1 and TRBJ1-6; D possibly corresponds to TRBD1 (6 bases). This receptor was obtained from a person between 18 and 60 years old who received the Ad26.COV2.S COVID-19 vaccine or a placebo. CDR3 sequence (DNA): TGCGCCAGCACCCCGGGGGCAGGGGATAATTCACCCCTCCACTTT. This codes for CASTPGAGDNSPLHF.